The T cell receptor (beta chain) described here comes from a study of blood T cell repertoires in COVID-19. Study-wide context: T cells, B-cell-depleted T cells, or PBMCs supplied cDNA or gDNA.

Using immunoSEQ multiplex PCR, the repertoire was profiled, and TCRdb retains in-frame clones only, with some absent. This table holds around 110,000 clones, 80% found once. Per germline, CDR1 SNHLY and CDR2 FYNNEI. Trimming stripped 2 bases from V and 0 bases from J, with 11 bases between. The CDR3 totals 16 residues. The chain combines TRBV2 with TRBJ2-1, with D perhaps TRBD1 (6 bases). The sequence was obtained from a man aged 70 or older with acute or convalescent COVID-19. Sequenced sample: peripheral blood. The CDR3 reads CASSERGTRSYNEQFF. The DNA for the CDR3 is TGTGCCAGCAGTGAAAGGGGGACACGCTCCTACAATGAGCAGTTCTTC.